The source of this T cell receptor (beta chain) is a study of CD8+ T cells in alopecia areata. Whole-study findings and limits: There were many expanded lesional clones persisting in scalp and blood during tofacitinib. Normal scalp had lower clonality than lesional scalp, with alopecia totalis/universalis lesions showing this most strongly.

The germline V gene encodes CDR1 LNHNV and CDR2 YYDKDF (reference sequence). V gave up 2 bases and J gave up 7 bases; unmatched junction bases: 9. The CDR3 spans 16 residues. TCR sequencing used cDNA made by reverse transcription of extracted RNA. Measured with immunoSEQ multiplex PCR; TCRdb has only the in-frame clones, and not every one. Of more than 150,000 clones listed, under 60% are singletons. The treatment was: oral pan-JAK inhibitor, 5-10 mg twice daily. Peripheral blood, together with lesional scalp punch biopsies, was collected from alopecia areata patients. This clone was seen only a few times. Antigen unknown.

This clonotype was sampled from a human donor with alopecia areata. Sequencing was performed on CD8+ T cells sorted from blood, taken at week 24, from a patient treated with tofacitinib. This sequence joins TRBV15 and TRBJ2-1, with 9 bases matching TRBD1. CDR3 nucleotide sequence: TGTGCCACCAGCAGAATCCCGGGACAGGGAATGAATGAGCAGTTCTTC. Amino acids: CATSRIPGQGMNEQFF.